These 24 T cell receptor beta chains were sequenced from one sample in a study of shared clonotypes between healthy human individuals. Some clones are missing from TCRdb's copy, which holds only in-frame ones; the method was immunoSEQ multiplex PCR. The data show about 2.3 million clones, 85% to 95% seen once. Source material: naive CD4+ T cells from PBMCs. The subset was: CD45RA+ positively selected. These receptors were obtained from a man aged 18 to 30 in good health. Some clones in this sample may be carry-over from other donors' samples.

The rearrangement uses TRBV5-4 and TRBJ2-1; 8 bases map to TRBD2. J gave up 4 bases and V 4 bases, and 13 bases lay outside the gene matches. This CDR3 contains 17 residues. Looked up from germline, CDR1 is SGHNT and CDR2 is YYREEE (reference sequence). In nucleotides, the CDR3 is TGTGCCAGCAGCGCCGGTGGGCTAGCGGGTACTTACAATGAGCAGTTCTTC. Translating gives CASSAGGLAGTYNEQFF.

The DNA for the CDR3 is TGTGCCAGCAGTTTACTCGGACTAGCGTCCCTAAGCACAGATACGCAGTATTTT. Residues: CASSLLGLASLSTDTQYF. The V gene is TRBV27, the J gene TRBJ2-3; 9 bases line up with TRBD2. Looked up from germline, CDR1 is MNHEY and CDR2 is SMNVEV (reference sequence). The V segment lost 2 bases and the J segment 0 bases; nucleotides outside the gene matches: 9. The CDR3 extends over 18 amino acids.

To note about this clone: Other DNA sequences in the sample encode the same CDR3. J is TRBJ1-2 and V is TRBV28, with D tentatively TRBD1 (5 bases). The CDR3 runs to 12 residues. Trimming stripped 5 bases from V and 5 bases from J, with 9 bases between. Germline CDR1 and CDR2: MDHEN and SYDVKM. CDR3 sequence: CASSPGTYGYTF. Here the CDR3 DNA reads TGTGCCAGCAGTCCGGGGACGTATGGCTACACCTTC.

The V call is TRBV29-1, the J call TRBJ2-5; the D is unclear. With 8 bases removed from V and 4 bases from J, the gap between germline ends came to 14 bases. The CDR3 runs to 12 residues. Germline V gene lookup returns CDR1 SQVTM and CDR2 ANQGSEA. CDR3 sequence: CSPGSVSETQYF. DNA of the CDR3: TGCAGCCCCGGGTCAGTATCAGAGACCCAGTACTTC.

V gene TRBV7-2 combines with J gene TRBJ2-7; the match to TRBD2 covers 10 bases. Germline CDR1 and CDR2: SGHTA and FQGNSA. The ends lost 5 bases at V and 1 base at J; junction bases unmatched: 8. The length of the CDR3 is 16 residues. Here the CDR3 DNA reads TGTGCCAGCAGCGAATATTTGACTAGCGGGTCCTACGAGCAGTACTTC. Amino acids: CASSEYLTSGSYEQYF.

Concerning this clone itself: This sample includes further DNA sequences coding for the same CDR3. This sequence joins TRBV6-5 and TRBJ2-7; TRBD1 agrees at 10 bases. The trim removed 4 bases at V and 2 bases at J, leaving 2 bases unmatched. Germline V lookup: CDR1 MNHEY, CDR2 SVGAGI. The CDR3 spans 14 residues. The chain's CDR3 is CASSWDRGTYEQYF. CDR3 DNA: TGTGCCAGCAGTTGGGACAGGGGAACCTACGAGCAGTACTTC.

For the CDR3, the DNA is TGTGCCAGCAGTTTGGGTACGGTGAAACTGTTTTTT. It yields the protein CASSLGTVKLFF. The genes are TRBV28 and TRBJ1-4, with no clear D. The CDR3 totals 12 residues. V lost 3 bases to trimming and J lost 11 bases, with 10 bases between them. Germline lookup yields CDR1 MDHEN and CDR2 SYDVKM.

CDR3 DNA sequence: TGCGCCAGCAGTCTACAATCAGAGGCTCCTACCACCTACGAGCAGTACTTC. The encoded protein is CASSLQSEAPTTYEQYF. The rearrangement joins TRBV23-1 to TRBJ2-7; D is undetermined. TRBV23-1 is placed among ORFs of uncertain function. This CDR3 contains 17 residues. Trimming took 4 bases from V and 2 from J, leaving 21 bases between them.

This clone was observed once. The J gene is TRBJ2-7, the V gene TRBV19, with D possibly TRBD2 on 5 matching bases. Germline-derived CDR1 and CDR2 are LNHDA and SQIVND (reference sequence). CDR3 length: 14 residues. V was clipped by 2 bases and J by 3 bases, with 11 bases between them. The CDR3 coding sequence is TGTGCCAGTAGTATATCTGAGCGGTACTACGAGCAGTACTTC. It encodes CASSISERYYEQYF.

V usage is TRBV29-1 and J usage is TRBJ2-7, with a possible D match to TRBD2 (5 bases). The CDR3 extends over 14 amino acids. V was shortened by 6 bases and J by 2 bases, with 17 bases between the two germline ends. The germline V gene has CDR1 SQVTM and CDR2 ANQGSEA. The CDR3 is CSVRDYIGAYEQYF. The CDR3 DNA follows: TGCAGCGTCCGGGATTACATTGGTGCCTACGAGCAGTACTTC.

The chain carries TRBV5-5 and TRBJ2-7; D ambiguous. The germline V and J ends were trimmed by 1 base and 3 bases, with 14 bases remaining between them. The CDR3 has 15 amino acids. Germline CDR1 and CDR2: SGHKS and YYEKEE (reference sequence). Written as DNA, the CDR3 is TGTGCCAGCAGCTTGAGCCCAGCAATACTCTACGAGCAGTACTTC. Amino acids: CASSLSPAILYEQYF.

This chain connects TRBV7-9 to TRBJ1-1; no reliable D call. The V end lost 3 bases, the J end lost 4 bases, and 12 bases lay between the germline ends. Per the germline V gene, CDR1 is SEHNR and CDR2 is FQNEAQ (reference sequence). The CDR3 covers 14 residues. Here the CDR3 reads CASSFPLIGTEAFF. The CDR3 nucleotides are TGTGCCAGCAGCTTCCCCTTGATCGGCACTGAAGCTTTCTTT.

This chain uses TRBV7-2 with TRBJ1-2; tentatively, D is TRBD1 (5 bases). The CDR3 totals 13 residues. The V and J ends lost 6 bases and 4 bases respectively, with 12 bases between them. Germline values: CDR1 SGHTA, CDR2 FQGNSA. The DNA of the CDR3 is TGTGCCAGCAGATCAGGGATTGGCTATGGCTACACCTTC. It translates to CASRSGIGYGYTF.

V gene TRBV28 combines with J gene TRBJ2-1, with TRBD2 matching 10 bases. The CDR3 has 15 amino acids. J gave up 6 bases and V 5 bases, and 7 bases lay outside the gene matches. Germline V gene lookup returns CDR1 MDHEN and CDR2 SYDVKM. The CDR3 nucleotides read TGTGCCAGCAGTGACGGACTAGCGGTTACCAATGAGCAGTTCTTC. Its translation is CASSDGLAVTNEQFF.

A single count supports this clone. The chain joins TRBV6-6 to TRBJ2-3, with 7 bases that match TRBD2. The CDR3 contains 16 residues. Germline loops: CDR1 MNHNY, CDR2 SVGAGI (reference sequence). V lost 6 bases, J lost 2 bases, and 11 bases stayed unmatched. CDR3 DNA: TGTGCCAGCAGGACGGGCGACGGGAGGACCACAGATACGCAGTATTTT. Translation gives CASRTGDGRTTDTQYF.

V gene TRBV4-1 combines with J gene TRBJ2-5; TRBD2 matches 7 bases. The CDR3 totals 15 residues. CDR1 and CDR2 from the germline V gene are MGHRA and YSYEKL. Trimming cost V 4 bases and J 7 bases; bases outside gene matches: 12. For the CDR3, the DNA is TGCGCCAGCAGCCTCGCTGGGGGGGTCTACGGGACCCAGTACTTC. Translation: CASSLAGGVYGTQYF.

This chain uses TRBV7-7 with TRBJ2-5, with a possible D match to TRBD2 (5 bases). With 4 bases removed from V and 4 bases from J, the gap between germline ends came to 13 bases. Per the germline V gene, CDR1 is SSHAT and CDR2 is FNYEAQ (reference sequence). The CDR3 is made up of 14 amino acids. The CDR3 region is CASSYPGSGETQYF. The DNA of the CDR3 is TGTGCCAGCAGCTACCCGGGATCGGGAGAGACCCAGTACTTC.

The chain carries TRBV7-9 and TRBJ2-1, with D unclear. The CDR3 loop spans 12 amino acids. CDR1 is SEHNR, CDR2 FQNEAQ, per germline (reference sequence). V dropped 6 bases and J dropped 6 bases, with 9 bases sitting between them. The CDR3: CASSRVSNEQFF. The DNA for the CDR3 is TGTGCCAGCAGTCGGGTTAGCAATGAGCAGTTCTTC.

The CDR3 here is CASNTQGLGTEAFF. The CDR3 nucleotides are TGTGCCAGCAACACACAGGGGTTGGGGACTGAAGCTTTCTTT. This rearrangement joins TRBV6-5 to TRBJ1-1; 7 bases agree with TRBD1. Germline V gene sequence: CDR1 MNHEY, CDR2 SVGAGI. This CDR3 contains 14 residues. Trimming took 7 bases from V and 5 from J; bases not matched to a gene: 10.

A word on this clone: Other nucleotide sequences in the sample specify the same CDR3. The CDR3 coding sequence is TGTGCCAGCTGGACTAGCGGGAACTCCTACGAGCAGTACTTC. Translated, it gives CASWTSGNSYEQYF. The rearrangement joins TRBV28 to TRBJ2-7, with TRBD2 identical over 12 bases. The V segment lost 8 bases and the J segment 0 bases; nucleotides outside the gene matches: 2. The germline V gene encodes CDR1 MDHEN and CDR2 SYDVKM. The CDR3 is 14 amino acids.

V is TRBV30 and J is TRBJ2-7; 13 nucleotides match TRBD2. Germline CDR1 is GTSNPN and CDR2 is SVGIG (reference sequence). V dropped 3 bases and J dropped 3; count of bases not matched to a gene: 5. This CDR3 is 15 amino acids long. The CDR3, as DNA: TGTGCCTGGAGAACTAGCGGGAGGGCCCTCTACGAGCAGTACTTC. Translation: CAWRTSGRALYEQYF. The full variable domain, completed using reference TRBV30 and TRBJ2-7, is SQTIHQWPATLVQPVGSPLSLECTVEGTSNPNLYWYRQAAGRGLQLLFYSVGIGQISSEVPQNLSASRPQDRQFILSSKKLLLSDSGFYLCAWRTSGRALYEQYFGPGTRLTVT.

This chain joins TRBV30 and TRBJ1-1; maybe TRBD1 (6 bases). There are 16 residues in the CDR3. The germline V gene encodes CDR1 GTSNPN and CDR2 SVGIG (reference sequence). Trimming pared 3 bases from V and 6 bases from J, leaving 23 bases between. The CDR3 nucleotides are TGTGCCTGGAGGTCGGACAGCGCGCGACGGGCCGCTGAAGCTTTCTTT. This encodes CAWRSDSARRAAEAFF.

For this clone: A read error may produce the germline difference seen at one junction end. The V and J genes are TRBV5-1 and TRBJ1-3, with TRBD1 identical over 7 bases. There are 14 residues in the CDR3. Germline V gene data show CDR1 as SGHRS and CDR2 as YFSETQ. CDR3 in amino acids: CASSAGGSGDTIYF. DNA of the CDR3: TGCGCCAGCAGCGCAGGGGGGAGTGGAGACACCATATATTTT.

This chain uses TRBV5-1 with TRBJ1-4; 8 bases match TRBD1. Per the germline V gene, CDR1 is SGHRS and CDR2 is YFSETQ. The CDR3 totals 16 residues. V trimming: 1 base; J trimming: 4 bases; junction bases outside the gene matches: 6. CDR3 amino acids: CASSLSTGGVNEKLFF. DNA of the CDR3: TGCGCCAGCAGCTTGTCCACAGGGGGAGTTAATGAAAAACTGTTTTTT.